These 2 T cell receptor beta chains originate from one sample sequenced in a study of B cell selection in AIRE deficiency. Sequencing was performed with immunoSEQ multiplex PCR; in TCRdb, only in-frame clones are kept and a portion is missing. The table lists fewer than 30,000 clones, around 95% of them singletons. The sorted conventional CD4 T cells were gated as CD4+CD127+. Sequenced material: CD4+CD127+ conventional T cells sorted from PBMCs. The receptors here all came from a human donor in good health.

The chain couples TRBV4-2 to TRBJ1-5; D is undetermined. This CDR3 has 15 residues. The germline CDR1 and CDR2 sequences are LGHNA and YNFKEQ. V lost 0 bases to trimming and J lost 2 bases, with 8 bases between them. The CDR3 loop is CASSQDLGGNQPQHF. As DNA, the CDR3 is TGTGCCAGCAGCCAAGATCTTGGTGGCAATCAGCCCCAGCATTTT.

The chain recombines TRBV7-2 with TRBJ2-5; D gene unclear. The J call may be wrong; the DNA end is better matched by TRBJ2-7. Germline lookup yields CDR1 SGHTA and CDR2 FQGNSA. This CDR3 is built from 11 residues. DNA of the CDR3: TGTGCCAGCAGCTTAATGTACGAGCAGTACTTC. Its translation: CASSLMYEQYF.